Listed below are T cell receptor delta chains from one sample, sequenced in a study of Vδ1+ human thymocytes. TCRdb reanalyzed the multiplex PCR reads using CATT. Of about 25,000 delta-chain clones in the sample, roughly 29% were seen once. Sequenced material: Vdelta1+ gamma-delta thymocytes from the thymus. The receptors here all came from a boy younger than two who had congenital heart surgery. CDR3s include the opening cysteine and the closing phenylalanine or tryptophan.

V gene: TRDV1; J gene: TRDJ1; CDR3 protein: CALGELDDLLTGGRNTDKLIF
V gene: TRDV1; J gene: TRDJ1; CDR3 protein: CALGELTHRTVYTDKLIF
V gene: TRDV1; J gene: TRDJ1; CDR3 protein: CALGEPVGGFTTDKLIF
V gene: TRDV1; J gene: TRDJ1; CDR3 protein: CALGERPTRGISYTDKLIF
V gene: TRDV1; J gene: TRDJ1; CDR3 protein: CALGEWFFRTGGSHADKLIF
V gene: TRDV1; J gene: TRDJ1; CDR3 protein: CALGPSPPGGYGTDKLIF
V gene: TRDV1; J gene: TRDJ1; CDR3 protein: CALGGTGAYGYTDKLIF
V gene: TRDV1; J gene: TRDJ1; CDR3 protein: CALGELSRTNWGIPTDKLIF
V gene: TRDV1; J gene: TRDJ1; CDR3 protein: CALGEHSEGGWVSDKLIF
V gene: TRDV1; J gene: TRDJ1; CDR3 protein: CALGPSYLGDPSNTDKLIF
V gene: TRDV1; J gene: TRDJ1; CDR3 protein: CALGEHFLRGDFFRTDKLIF
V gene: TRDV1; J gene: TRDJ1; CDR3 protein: CALGKRGHSSRTGDYTDKPIF
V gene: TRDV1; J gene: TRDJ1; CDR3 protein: CALGEPDSADWGIHTDKLIF
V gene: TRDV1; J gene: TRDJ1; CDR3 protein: CALGVPLLGDTGYTDKLIF
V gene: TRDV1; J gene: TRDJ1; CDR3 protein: CALGEVSRNTDKLIF
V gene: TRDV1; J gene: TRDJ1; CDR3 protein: CALGERGGGILRYTDKLIF
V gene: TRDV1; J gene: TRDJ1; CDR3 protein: CALGELPLTSWGIHTDKLIF
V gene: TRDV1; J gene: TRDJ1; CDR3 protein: CALGDRPSSWLGGPYTDKLIF
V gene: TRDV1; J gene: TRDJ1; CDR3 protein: CALGEPRLSGVLGTYTDKLIF
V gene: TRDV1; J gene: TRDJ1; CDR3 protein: CALGEQKYWGIGADKLIF
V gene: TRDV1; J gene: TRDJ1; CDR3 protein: CALGERHGWVLVRADTDKLIF
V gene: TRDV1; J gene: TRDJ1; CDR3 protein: CALGPWRPSFGFFWGTSTDKLIF
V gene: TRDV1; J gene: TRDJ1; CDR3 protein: CALGESPYFPKGYKLIF
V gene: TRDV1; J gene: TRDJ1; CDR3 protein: CALGELFLWVGDTEYTDKLIF
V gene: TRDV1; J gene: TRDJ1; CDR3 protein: CALGELGHNGYYRRDTDKLIF
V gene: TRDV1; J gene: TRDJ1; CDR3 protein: CALGEIGFFTGGLYTDKLIF
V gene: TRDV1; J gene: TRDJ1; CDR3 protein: CALGELGFGGYSDKLIF
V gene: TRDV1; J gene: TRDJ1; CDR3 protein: CALGELGRFPPYWASTYTDKLIF
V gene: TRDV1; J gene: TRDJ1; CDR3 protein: CALGEAFLRDVDGTYGPVYTDKLIF
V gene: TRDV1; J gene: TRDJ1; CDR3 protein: CALGVLGLPQPPLIF
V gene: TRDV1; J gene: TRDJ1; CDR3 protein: CALGECWGGLDKLIF
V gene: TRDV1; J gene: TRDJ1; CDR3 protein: CALGGPDWGAQYTDKLIF
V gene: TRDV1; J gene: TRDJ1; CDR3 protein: CALGELAGGRKTDKLIF
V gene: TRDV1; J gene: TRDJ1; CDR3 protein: CALGERVIHPLVLGASIEDKLIF
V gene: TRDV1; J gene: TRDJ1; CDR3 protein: CALGGDLEGWTDKLIF
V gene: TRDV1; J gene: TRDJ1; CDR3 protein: CALGEPRASYGWGLGYTDKLIF
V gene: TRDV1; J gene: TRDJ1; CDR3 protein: CALGEVFPQASFKSSDKLIF
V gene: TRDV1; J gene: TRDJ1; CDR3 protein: CALGELVWSLGDRDTDKLIF
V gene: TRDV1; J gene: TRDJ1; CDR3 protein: CALGEHNGGENLLMGDPLGKLIF
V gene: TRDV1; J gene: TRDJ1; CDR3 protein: CALGPPSYDWGILGTDKLIF
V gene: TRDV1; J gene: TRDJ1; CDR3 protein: CALAQPSLTGGTADTDKLIF
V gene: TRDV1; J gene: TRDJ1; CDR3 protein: CALGELIWEGGGCRGDKLIF
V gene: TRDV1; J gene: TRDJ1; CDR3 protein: CALGESCTGGSLYTDKLIF
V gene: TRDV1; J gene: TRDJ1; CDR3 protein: CALGEPPPRPADTDKLIF
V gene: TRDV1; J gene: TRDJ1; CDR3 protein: CALGVFSPTRQYTDKLIF
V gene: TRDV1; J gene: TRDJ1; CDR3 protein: CALGISVIKRSLVMGDNEDKLIF
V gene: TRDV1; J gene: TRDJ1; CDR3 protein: CALGELCTGGYGTDKLIF
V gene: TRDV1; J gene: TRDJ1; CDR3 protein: CALGGRGGIYTDKLIF
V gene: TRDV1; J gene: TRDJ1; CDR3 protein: CALGALGGHTDKLIF
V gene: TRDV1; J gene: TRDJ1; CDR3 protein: CALGDHLGTGGPYTDKLIF
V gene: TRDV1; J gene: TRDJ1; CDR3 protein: CALGELKKALPPFLDWGYTDKLIF
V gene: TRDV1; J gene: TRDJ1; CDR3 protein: CALGEQVFLRPLESYTDKLIF